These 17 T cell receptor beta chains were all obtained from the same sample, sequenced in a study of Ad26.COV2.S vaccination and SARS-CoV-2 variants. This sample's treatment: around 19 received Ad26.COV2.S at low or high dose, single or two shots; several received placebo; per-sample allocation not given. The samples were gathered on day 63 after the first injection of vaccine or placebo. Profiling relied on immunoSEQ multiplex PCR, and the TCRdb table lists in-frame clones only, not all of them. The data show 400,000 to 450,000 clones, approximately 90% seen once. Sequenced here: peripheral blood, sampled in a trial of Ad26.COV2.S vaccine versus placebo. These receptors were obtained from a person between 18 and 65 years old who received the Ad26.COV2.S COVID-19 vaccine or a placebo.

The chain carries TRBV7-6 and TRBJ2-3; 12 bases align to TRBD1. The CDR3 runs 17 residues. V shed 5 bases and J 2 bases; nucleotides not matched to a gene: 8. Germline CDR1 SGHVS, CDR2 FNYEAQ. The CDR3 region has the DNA TGTGCCAGCAGCCCACTTCCGGGACAGGGGGCCACAGATACGCAGTATTTT. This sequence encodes CASSPLPGQGATDTQYF.

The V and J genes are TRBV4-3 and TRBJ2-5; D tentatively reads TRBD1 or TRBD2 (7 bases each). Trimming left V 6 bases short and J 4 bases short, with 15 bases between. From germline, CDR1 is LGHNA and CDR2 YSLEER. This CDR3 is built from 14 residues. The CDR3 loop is CASSQGGGLETQYF. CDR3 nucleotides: TGCGCCAGCAGTCAGGGGGGGGGTCTAGAGACCCAGTACTTC.

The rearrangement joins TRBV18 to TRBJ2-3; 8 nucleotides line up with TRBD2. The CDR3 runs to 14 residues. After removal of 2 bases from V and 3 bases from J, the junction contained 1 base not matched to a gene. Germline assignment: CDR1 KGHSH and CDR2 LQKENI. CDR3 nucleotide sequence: TGTGCCAGCTCACCAATAGCGGGGACAGATACGCAGTATTTT. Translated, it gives CASSPIAGTDTQYF.

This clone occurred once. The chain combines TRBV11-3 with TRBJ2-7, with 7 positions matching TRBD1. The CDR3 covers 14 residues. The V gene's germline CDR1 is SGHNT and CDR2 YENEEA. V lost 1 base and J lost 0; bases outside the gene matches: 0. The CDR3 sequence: CASSLGTGSYEQYF. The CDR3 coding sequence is TGTGCCAGCAGCTTAGGGACAGGCTCCTACGAGCAGTACTTC.

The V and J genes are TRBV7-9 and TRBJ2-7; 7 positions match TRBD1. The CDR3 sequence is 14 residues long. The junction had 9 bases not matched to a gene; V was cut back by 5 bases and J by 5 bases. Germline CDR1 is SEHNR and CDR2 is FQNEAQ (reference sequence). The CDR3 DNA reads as TGTGCCAGCAGCCAGCCCCAGGGACAGCACGAGCAGTACTTC. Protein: CASSQPQGQHEQYF.

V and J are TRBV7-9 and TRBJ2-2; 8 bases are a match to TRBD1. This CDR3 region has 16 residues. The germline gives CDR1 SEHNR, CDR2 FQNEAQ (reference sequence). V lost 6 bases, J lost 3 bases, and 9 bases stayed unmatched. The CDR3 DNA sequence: TGTGCCAGCAGGCGGATGGGACAGGTCGACACCGGGGAGCTGTTTTTT. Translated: CASRRMGQVDTGELFF.

This chain's CDR3 is CASSYRQGLYEQYF. The CDR3 DNA reads as TGTGCCAGTAGTTATCGTCAGGGACTGTACGAGCAGTACTTC. V usage is TRBV19 and J usage is TRBJ2-7; a possible D gene is TRBD2 (6 bases). There are 14 residues in the CDR3. V was shortened by 5 bases and J by 4 bases, with 15 bases between the two germline ends. The germline gives CDR1 LNHDA, CDR2 SQIVND (reference sequence). Looking up the rest from reference TRBV19 and TRBJ2-7 gives the full variable domain: DGGITQSPKYLFRKEGQNVTLSCEQNLNHDAMYWYRQDPGQGLRLIYYSQIVNDFQKGDIAEGYSVSREKKESFPLTVTSAQKNPTAFYLCASSYRQGLYEQYFGPGTRLTVT.

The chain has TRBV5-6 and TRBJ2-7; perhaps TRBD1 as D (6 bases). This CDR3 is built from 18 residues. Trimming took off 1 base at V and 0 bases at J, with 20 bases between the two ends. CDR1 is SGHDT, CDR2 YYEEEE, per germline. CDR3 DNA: TGTGCCAGCAGCTTGTACAGGGTGACATATCAAAACTCCTACGAGCAGTACTTC. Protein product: CASSLYRVTYQNSYEQYF.

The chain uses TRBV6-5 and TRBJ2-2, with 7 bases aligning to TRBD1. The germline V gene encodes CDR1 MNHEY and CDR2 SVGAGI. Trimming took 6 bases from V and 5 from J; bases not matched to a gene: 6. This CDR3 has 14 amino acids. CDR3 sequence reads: CASRRDSLTGELFF. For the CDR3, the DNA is TGTGCCAGCAGAAGGGACAGCCTAACCGGGGAGCTGTTTTTT.

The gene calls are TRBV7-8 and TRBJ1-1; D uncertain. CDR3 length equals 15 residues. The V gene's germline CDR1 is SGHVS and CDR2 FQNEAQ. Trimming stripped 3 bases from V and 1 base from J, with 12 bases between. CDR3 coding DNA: TGTGCCAGCAGCTTGAACCGGGCTCAGAACACTGAAGCTTTCTTT. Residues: CASSLNRAQNTEAFF.

The DNA of the CDR3 is TGTGCCAGCAAGGTATCCGGGGAGCTGTTTTTT. It encodes CASKVSGELFF. The chain recombines TRBV12-3 or TRBV12-4 with TRBJ2-2; D remains ambiguous. The CDR3 sequence is 11 residues long. Trimming removed 7 bases at V and 6 bases at J, with 6 bases between.

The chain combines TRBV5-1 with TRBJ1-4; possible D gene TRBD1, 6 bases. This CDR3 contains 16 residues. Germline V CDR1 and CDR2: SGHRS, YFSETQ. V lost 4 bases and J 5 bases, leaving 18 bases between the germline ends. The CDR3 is CASSANPGTPNEKLFF. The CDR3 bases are TGCGCCAGCAGCGCTAACCCCGGGACACCGAATGAAAAACTGTTTTTT.

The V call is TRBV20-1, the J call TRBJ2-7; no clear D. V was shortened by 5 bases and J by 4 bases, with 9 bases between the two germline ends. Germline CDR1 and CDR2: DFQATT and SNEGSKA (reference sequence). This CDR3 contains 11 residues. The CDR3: CSAGMGYEQYF. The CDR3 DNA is TGCAGTGCTGGAATGGGGTACGAGCAGTACTTC.

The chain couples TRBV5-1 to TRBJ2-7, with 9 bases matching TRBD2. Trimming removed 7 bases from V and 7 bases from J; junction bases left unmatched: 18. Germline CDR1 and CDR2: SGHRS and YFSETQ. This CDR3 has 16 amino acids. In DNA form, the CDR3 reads TGCGCCAGCCGGGAGAAGCGGGGGGTTTCGTCTAGTGAGCAGTACTTC. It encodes CASREKRGVSSSEQYF.

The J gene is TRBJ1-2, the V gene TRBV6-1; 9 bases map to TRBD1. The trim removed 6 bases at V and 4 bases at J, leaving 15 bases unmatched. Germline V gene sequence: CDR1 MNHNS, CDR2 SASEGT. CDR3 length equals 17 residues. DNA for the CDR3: TGTGCCAGCAGCGAAACAGGGGGCGCGGGGTGGGCCTATGGCTACACCTTC. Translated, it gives CASSETGGAGWAYGYTF.

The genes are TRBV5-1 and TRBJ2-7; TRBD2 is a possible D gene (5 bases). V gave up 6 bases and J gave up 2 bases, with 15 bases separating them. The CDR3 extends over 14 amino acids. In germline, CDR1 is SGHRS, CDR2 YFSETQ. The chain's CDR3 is CASTWAHGAYEQYF. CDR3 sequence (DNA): TGCGCCAGCACCTGGGCACACGGGGCCTACGAGCAGTACTTC.

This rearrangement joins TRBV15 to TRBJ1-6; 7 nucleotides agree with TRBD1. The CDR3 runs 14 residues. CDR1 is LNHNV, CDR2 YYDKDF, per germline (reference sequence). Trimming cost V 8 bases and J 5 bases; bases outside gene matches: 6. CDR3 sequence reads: CATGLDRNNSPLHF. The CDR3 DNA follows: TGTGCCACCGGGCTGGACAGGAATAATTCACCCCTCCACTTT.